The 20 T cell receptor beta chains below come from one sample, sequenced in a study of T cell changes during pregnancy in multiple sclerosis. Sequenced by immunoSEQ multiplex PCR; TCRdb stores in-frame clones only, minus some. This sample carries about 100,000 clones, about 90% of them seen once, and the ten largest clones take 1.9%. Sequencing was performed on peripheral blood, taken after pregnancy. Receptors were obtained from a female donor with multiple sclerosis, enrolled in a pregnancy study.

The chain links TRBV6-5 to TRBJ1-1, with D possibly TRBD1 on 5 matching bases. V shed 2 bases and J shed 1 base, with 8 bases lying between them. The CDR3 has 14 residues. CDR1 and CDR2 (germline): MNHEY, SVGAGI. CDR3 sequence: CASSYGGGNTEAFF. CDR3 nucleotide sequence: TGTGCCAGCAGTTACGGGGGGGGGAACACTGAAGCTTTCTTT.

V and J are TRBV6-1 and TRBJ1-5, with D possibly being TRBD1 (5 bases). The germline V gene encodes CDR1 MNHNS and CDR2 SASEGT. This CDR3 is built from 15 residues. The V and J ends lost 0 bases and 4 bases respectively, with 10 bases between them. The CDR3 spells CASSEALGLNQPQHF. The CDR3, as DNA: TGTGCCAGCAGTGAAGCGCTGGGGCTTAATCAGCCCCAGCATTTT.

The CDR3 protein is CASSLGTSGYEQYF. CDR3 nucleotide sequence: TGTGCCAGCAGTTTGGGGACTAGCGGTTACGAGCAGTACTTC. The chain carries TRBV27 and TRBJ2-7, with 11 bases identical to TRBD2. V trimming: 3 bases; J trimming: 4 bases; junction bases outside the gene matches: 2. The CDR3 is 14 amino acids. Germline CDR1 and CDR2: MNHEY and SMNVEV (reference sequence).

The chain combines TRBV9 with TRBJ1-1; 7 nucleotides line up with TRBD1. With V trimmed by 3 bases and J by 1 base, 6 bases remained unmatched. CDR3 length equals 15 residues. The V gene's germline CDR1 is SGDLS and CDR2 YYNGEE. The CDR3 DNA reads TGTGCCAGCAGCGCCCAGGGACAGTCGAACACTGAAGCTTTCTTT. Residues: CASSAQGQSNTEAFF. The complete variable domain, with remaining parts taken from reference TRBV9 and TRBJ1-1, reads DSGVTQTPKHLITATGQRVTLRCSPRSGDLSVYWYQQSLDQGLQFLIQYYNGEERAKGNILERFSAQQFPDLHSELNLSSLELGDSALYFCASSAQGQSNTEAFFGQGTRLTVV.

The DNA for the CDR3 is TGTGCCAGCAGCCGGACTGTATCGACCTACGAGCAGTACTTC. Amino acids: CASSRTVSTYEQYF. This chain uses TRBV6-5 with TRBJ2-7, with D possibly matching TRBD2 (5 bases). Trimming removed 6 bases at V and 2 bases at J, with 14 bases between. The CDR3 runs 14 residues. The germline CDR1 and CDR2 sequences are MNHEY and SVGAGI.

J is TRBJ2-7 and V is TRBV27; 11 nucleotides agree with TRBD2. Per germline, CDR1 MNHEY and CDR2 SMNVEV (reference sequence). The J segment lost 2 bases and the V segment lost 5 bases, leaving 8 bases of the junction unmatched. CDR3 size: 16 residues. The CDR3 DNA follows: TGTGCCAGCAGTGGGACCGGGACTAGCGGCACCTACGAGCAGTACTTC. Amino acid sequence: CASSGTGTSGTYEQYF.

The chain recombines TRBV6-6 with TRBJ2-7; TRBD1 matches at 10 bases. The CDR3 sequence is 15 residues long. V was clipped by 4 bases and J by 5 bases; unmatched bases: 8. Germline CDR1 reads MNHNY; CDR2 reads SVGAGI (reference sequence). For the CDR3, the DNA is TGTGCCAGCAGTTGGGGAGGGACAGGGGACCACGAGCAGTACTTC. Protein sequence: CASSWGGTGDHEQYF.

CDR3 residues: CASTVGGSLTDTQYF. The CDR3 nucleotides read TGCGCCAGCACCGTCGGGGGGAGCCTCACAGATACGCAGTATTTT. The chain is built from TRBV5-1 and TRBJ2-3, with 7 bases fitting TRBD2. The CDR3 is 15 residues long. Trimming removed 6 bases from V and 2 bases from J; junction bases left unmatched: 9. Germline V gives CDR1 SGHRS, CDR2 YFSETQ.

This clone was seen once. This sequence joins TRBV28 and TRBJ2-5; D not certain. This CDR3 has 13 residues. Germline CDR1 and CDR2: MDHEN and SYDVKM. V lost 3 bases and J 2 bases, leaving 7 bases between the germline ends. CDR3 loop: CASSFVQQETQYF. The CDR3 DNA sequence: TGTGCCAGCAGTTTTGTACAACAAGAGACCCAGTACTTC.

This clone was observed many times. The rearrangement uses TRBV5-1 and TRBJ1-6, with D perhaps TRBD1 (5 bases). This CDR3 spans 14 amino acids. Germline V gene lookup returns CDR1 SGHRS and CDR2 YFSETQ. V lost 4 bases to trimming and J lost 10 bases, with 15 bases between them. DNA for the CDR3: TGCGCCAGCAGCCTTCAGGGCACGGAGTCACCCCTCCACTTT. Translating gives CASSLQGTESPLHF.

The chain carries TRBV19 and TRBJ1-2; no firm D call. V was cut by 7 bases and J by 4 bases, with 10 bases left in between. The length of the CDR3 is 12 residues. The V gene's germline CDR1 is LNHDA and CDR2 SQIVND (reference sequence). DNA for the CDR3: TGTGCCAGTACTAGAGGCTTCTATGGCTACACCTTC. Amino acid sequence: CASTRGFYGYTF.

V and J are TRBV18 and TRBJ2-7; 7 bases match TRBD2. CDR1 is KGHSH, CDR2 LQKENI, per germline. With V trimmed by 3 bases and J by 1 base, 3 bases remained unmatched. CDR3 size: 14 residues. Here the CDR3 reads CASSPVGGSYEQYF. The CDR3, as DNA: TGTGCCAGCTCACCGGTGGGGGGGTCCTACGAGCAGTACTTC.

This chain joins TRBV18 and TRBJ2-5, with 8 bases fitting TRBD1. CDR1 and CDR2 from the germline V gene are KGHSH and LQKENI. The CDR3 consists of 15 residues. After removal of 5 bases from V and 4 bases from J, the junction contained 9 bases not matched to a gene. DNA of the CDR3: TGTGCCAGCTCATCCCAGACAGGGGTGCCAGAGACCCAGTACTTC. Translating gives CASSSQTGVPETQYF.

This chain links TRBV4-1 with TRBJ2-5; 13 bases match TRBD2. Trimming at V came to 4 bases and at J to 5 bases, leaving 13 bases not matched to a gene. The CDR3 has 18 residues. CDR1 is MGHRA and CDR2 is YSYEKL in the germline V gene. CDR3: CASSPEIVLAGGLETQYF. The CDR3 DNA sequence: TGCGCCAGCAGCCCCGAAATTGTACTAGCGGGGGGGCTGGAGACCCAGTACTTC.

The CDR3 sequence: CASSEAGPVQETQYF. CDR3 nucleotides: TGTGCCAGCAGTGAAGCGGGGCCCGTCCAAGAGACCCAGTACTTC. The chain has TRBV2 and TRBJ2-5; a weak D match, TRBD1 (5 bases). The V gene's germline CDR1 is SNHLY and CDR2 FYNNEI. Between the trimmed V and J ends, which lost 0 bases and 1 base, there was a span of 9 bases. The CDR3 contains 15 residues.

The chain links TRBV19 to TRBJ1-1; 11 bases line up with TRBD1. Germline V gene lookup returns CDR1 LNHDA and CDR2 SQIVND (reference sequence). Trimming at V came to 7 bases and at J to 3 bases, leaving 4 bases not matched to a gene. CDR3 length equals 14 residues. CDR3 in DNA: TGTGCCAGTACCCGGACAGGGGGCTACACTGAAGCTTTCTTT. This encodes CASTRTGGYTEAFF.

The chain has TRBV5-1 and TRBJ1-1; D is unresolved. V was shortened by 5 bases and J by 5 bases, with 16 bases between the two germline ends. The CDR3 extends over 14 amino acids. Germline V gene sequence: CDR1 SGHRS, CDR2 YFSETQ. For the CDR3, the DNA is TGCGCCAGCAGTACAGCTTCTGGGCCTACTGAAGCTTTCTTT. Encoded protein: CASSTASGPTEAFF.

This clone came up a few times. The chain uses TRBV2 and TRBJ2-1; 8 nucleotides agree with TRBD2. The ends lost 0 bases at V and 10 bases at J; junction bases unmatched: 14. The CDR3 is made up of 17 amino acids. Germline V gives CDR1 SNHLY, CDR2 FYNNEI. In DNA form, the CDR3 reads TGTGCCAGCAGTGAAGCGCGTTTGGGACTAGGGGGTGGGGAGCAGTTCTTC. Translation gives CASSEARLGLGGGEQFF. Based on the CDR3 plus reference TRBV2 and TRBJ2-1, the full variable domain is EPEVTQTPSHQVTQMGQEVILRCVPISNHLYFYWYRQILGQKVEFLVSFYNNEISEKSEIFDDQFSVERPDGSNFTLKIRSTKLEDSAMYFCASSEARLGLGGGEQFFGPGTRLTVL.

The chain combines TRBV21-1 with TRBJ2-7; the table names TRBD2, a call not compared with the DNA. TRBV21-1 constitutes a pseudogene. This CDR3 is 19 amino acids long. The CDR3: CASSKEGHLMPGLRYEQYF. The CDR3 DNA is TGTGCCAGCAGCAAAGAGGGACACTTAATGCCGGGACTACGTTACGAGCAGTACTTC.

J is TRBJ1-1 and V is TRBV29-1; 9 bases agree with TRBD1. The CDR3 has 15 amino acids. Germline values: CDR1 SQVTM, CDR2 ANQGSEA. The V gene end was trimmed by 6 bases and the J gene end by 4 bases; junction bases not matched to a gene: 12. CDR3 sequence (DNA): TGCAGCGTGAAGGACAGGGGTGGAAGGAGCACTGAAGCTTTCTTT. Its protein is CSVKDRGGRSTEAFF.